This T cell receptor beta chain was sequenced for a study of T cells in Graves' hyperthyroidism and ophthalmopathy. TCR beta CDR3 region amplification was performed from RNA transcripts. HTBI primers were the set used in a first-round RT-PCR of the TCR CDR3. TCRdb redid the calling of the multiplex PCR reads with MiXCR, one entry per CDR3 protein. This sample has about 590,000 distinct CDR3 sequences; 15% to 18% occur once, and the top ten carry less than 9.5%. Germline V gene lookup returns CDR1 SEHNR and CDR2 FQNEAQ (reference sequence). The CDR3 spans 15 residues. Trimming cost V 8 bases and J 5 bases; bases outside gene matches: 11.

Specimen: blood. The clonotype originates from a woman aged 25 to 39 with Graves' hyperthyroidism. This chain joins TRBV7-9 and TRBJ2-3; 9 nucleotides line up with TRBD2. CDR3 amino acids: CASGAGAGGRDTQYF. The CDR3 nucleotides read TGTGCCAGCGGCGCCGGGGCGGGAGGGCGAGATACGCAGTATTTT.